These 6 T cell receptor beta chains came from one sample sequenced in a study of CD8 T cells in Susac syndrome. RNA totalling roughly 0.45 to 1 ug underwent reverse transcription with random hexamers. TCRdb ran MiXCR on the immunoSEQ multiplex PCR reads and lists one entry per CDR3 protein. The data show 130,000 or so distinct CDR3 sequences, around 75% seen once. The specimen sequenced was CD8+ T cells from PBMCs. The receptors stem from a human donor with multiple sclerosis.

The CDR3 here is CASSPVHRILYGYTF. DNA for the CDR3: TGTGCCAGCAGTCCTGTCCACAGGATACTCTATGGCTACACCTTC. The chain is built from TRBV9 and TRBJ1-2; the D gene is possibly TRBD1 (5 bases). Germline V gene sequence: CDR1 SGDLS, CDR2 YYNGEE. This CDR3 region has 15 residues. V was clipped by 5 bases and J by 4 bases, with 18 bases between them. Filled out from reference TRBV9 and TRBJ1-2, the complete variable domain reads DSGVTQTPKHLITATGQRVTLRCSPRSGDLSVYWYQQSLDQGLQFLIQYYNGEERAKGNILERFSAQQFPDLHSELNLSSLELGDSALYFCASSPVHRILYGYTFGSGTRLTVV.

The chain joins TRBV7-9 to TRBJ2-2; D is unresolved. Per the germline V gene, CDR1 is SEHNR and CDR2 is FQNEAQ (reference sequence). The ends were cut back, 2 bases at V and 1 base at J, with 5 bases in the middle. The CDR3 covers 14 residues. The CDR3 sequence is CASSLTMNTGELFF. The CDR3 region has the DNA TGTGCCAGCAGCTTAACGATGAACACCGGGGAGCTGTTTTTT. Full variable domain (missing parts from reference TRBV7-9 and TRBJ2-2): DTGVSQNPRHKITKRGQNVTFRCDPISEHNRLYWYRQTLGQGPEFLTYFQNEAQLEKSRLLSDRFSAERPKGSFSTLEIQRTEQGDSAMYLCASSLTMNTGELFFGEGSRLTVL.

A note on this clonotype: The junction does not match germline at one end; this may be a read error. The chain joins TRBV4-1 to TRBJ1-2; 9 bases agree with TRBD1. This CDR3 is 16 amino acids long. Germline CDR1 is MGHRA and CDR2 is YSYEKL. The CDR3 loop reads CASSHGAGTGYYGYTF. CDR3 DNA: TGCGCCAGCAGCCACGGAGCCGGGACAGGGTACTACGGCTACACCTTC.

The V gene is TRBV7-9, the J gene TRBJ2-3; 10 nucleotides match TRBD2. Germline V gene data show CDR1 as SEHNR and CDR2 as FQNEAQ (reference sequence). This CDR3 spans 16 amino acids. V trimming: 6 bases; J trimming: 0 bases; junction bases outside the gene matches: 6. The CDR3 region is CASRNLAGGSTDTQYF. As DNA, the CDR3 is TGTGCCAGCAGAAACTTAGCGGGGGGCAGCACAGATACGCAGTATTTT.

The rearrangement uses TRBV6-1 and TRBJ2-7; a weak D match, TRBD1 (6 bases). This CDR3 spans 17 amino acids. Trimming pared 6 bases from V and 2 bases from J, leaving 23 bases between. The germline gives CDR1 MNHNS, CDR2 SASEGT. CDR3 amino acids: CASRETTALKGAYEQYF. The CDR3 DNA sequence: TGTGCCAGCAGAGAAACGACGGCACTCAAGGGGGCCTACGAGCAGTACTTC.

A remark on this clonotype: Relative to the germline gene, one junction end is altered; a read error may explain this. V gene TRBV4-2 combines with J gene TRBJ1-1; TRBD1 might be the D (6 bases). CDR3 length equals 11 residues. Germline CDR1 is LGHNA and CDR2 is YNFKEQ. The DNA for the CDR3 is TGTGCCAGCAACCAAGGGGGTGAAGCTTTCTTT. It is translated as CASNQGGEAFF.